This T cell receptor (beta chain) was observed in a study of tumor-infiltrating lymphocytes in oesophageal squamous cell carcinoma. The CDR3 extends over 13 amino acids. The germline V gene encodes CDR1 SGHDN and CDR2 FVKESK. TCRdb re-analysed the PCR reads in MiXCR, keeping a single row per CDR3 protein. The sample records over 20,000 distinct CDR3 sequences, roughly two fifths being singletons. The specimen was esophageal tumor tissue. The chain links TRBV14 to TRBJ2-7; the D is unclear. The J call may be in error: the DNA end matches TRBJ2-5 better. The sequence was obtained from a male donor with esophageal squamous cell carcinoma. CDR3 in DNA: TGTGCCAGCAGCCAACGTCCCAGGGAGACCCAGTACTTC. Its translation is CASSQRPRETQYF.